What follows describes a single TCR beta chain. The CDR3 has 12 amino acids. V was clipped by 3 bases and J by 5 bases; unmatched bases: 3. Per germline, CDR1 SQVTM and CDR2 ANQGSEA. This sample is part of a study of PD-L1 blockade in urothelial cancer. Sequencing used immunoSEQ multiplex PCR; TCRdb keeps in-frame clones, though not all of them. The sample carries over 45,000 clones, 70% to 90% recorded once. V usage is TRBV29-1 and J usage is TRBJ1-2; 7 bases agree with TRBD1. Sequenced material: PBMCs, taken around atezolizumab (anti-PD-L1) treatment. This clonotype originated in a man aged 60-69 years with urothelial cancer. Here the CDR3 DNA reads TGCAGCGTTGAGGACAGGCATTATGGCTACACCTTC. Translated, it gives CSVEDRHYGYTF.